The clone carrying this TCR beta chain occurred a few times. Its antigen is currently unknown. The data derive from a study of regulatory T cells in long-lasting Graves disease. The wider study: For under 3 months, newly diagnosed Graves' patients had been taking antithyroid drugs.

Relying on iRepertoire HTBI primers and Arm-PCR of CDR3 regions, the team built TCR beta libraries. TCRdb independently ran MiXCR on the multiplex PCR reads; one entry per CDR3 protein. The profile covers 350,000 to 550,000 distinct CDR3 sequences, with 16% appearing a single time and about 25% taken by the ten largest. This CDR3 region has 18 residues. Germline CDR1 KGHDR, CDR2 SFDVKD. Unmatched junction bases numbered 12, after V lost 7 bases and J lost 4 bases. Time point: newly diagnosed GD, antithyroid drugs for less than 3 months. The TCR library was made from RNA that had been extracted from PBMCs in TRIzol. Study-wide results and limits: The study found lower TCR diversity in persistent Graves' patients than in newly diagnosed ones. TRBV28, TRBJ1-2 and TRBJ2-5 were segments that persistent disease favored.

These data also formed part of another study, on T cells in Graves' hyperthyroidism and ophthalmopathy.

The TCR was taken from a woman aged 18-29 years with Graves disease. The V gene is TRBV24-1, the J gene TRBJ2-3, with TRBD2 matching 14 bases. Sequencing used peripheral blood mononuclear cells (PBMCs), obtained at new diagnosis, from a patient treated with antithyroid drugs. CDR3 coding DNA: TGTGCCACCAGCCCGACTCCGGGACTAGCGGGAGTCTCAGATACGCAGTATTTT. It specifies CATSPTPGLAGVSDTQYF.